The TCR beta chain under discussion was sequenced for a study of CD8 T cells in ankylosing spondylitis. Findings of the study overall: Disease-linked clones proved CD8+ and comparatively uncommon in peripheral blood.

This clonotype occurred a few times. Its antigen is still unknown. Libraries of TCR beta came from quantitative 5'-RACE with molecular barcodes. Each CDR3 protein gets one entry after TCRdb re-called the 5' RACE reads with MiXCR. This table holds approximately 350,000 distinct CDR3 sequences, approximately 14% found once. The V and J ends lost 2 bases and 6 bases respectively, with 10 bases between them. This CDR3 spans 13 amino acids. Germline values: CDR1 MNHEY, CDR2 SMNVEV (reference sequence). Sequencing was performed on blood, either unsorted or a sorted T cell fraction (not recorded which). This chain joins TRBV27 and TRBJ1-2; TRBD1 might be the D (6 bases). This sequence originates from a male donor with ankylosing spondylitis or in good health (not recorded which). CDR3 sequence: CASSLAGAHGYTF. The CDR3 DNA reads TGTGCCAGCAGTTTAGCAGGGGCCCATGGCTACACCTTC.